These 10 T cell receptor beta chains share one sample of origin, sequenced in a study of blood T cell repertoires in COVID-19. The assay was immunoSEQ multiplex PCR, and TCRdb's table has in-frame clones only and misses some. The data show tens of thousands of clones, 75% to 80% seen once. Sequences were obtained from peripheral blood. These receptors all come from a man in his 70s with COVID-19, enrolled during active disease.

This sequence joins TRBV4-1 and TRBJ2-5; 8 bases agree with TRBD1. The CDR3 is 17 residues long. Unmatched junction bases numbered 11, after V lost 4 bases and J lost 1 base. CDR1 is MGHRA and CDR2 is YSYEKL in the germline V gene. This CDR3 reads CASSRAWDRSRQETQYF. The DNA of the CDR3 is TGCGCCAGCAGCCGTGCCTGGGACAGGAGCCGCCAAGAGACCCAGTACTTC.

V usage is TRBV27 and J usage is TRBJ2-7; the match to TRBD1 covers 7 bases. This CDR3 is 16 amino acids long. The V gene end was trimmed by 0 bases and the J gene end by 2 bases; junction bases not matched to a gene: 7. CDR1 and CDR2 (germline): MNHEY, SMNVEV (reference sequence). The CDR3 bases are TGTGCCAGCAGTTTATCCAAGTGGGACAGAGCCTACGAGCAGTACTTC. Its translation: CASSLSKWDRAYEQYF.

This clone was counted a few times. The chain joins TRBV3-1 (or the pseudogene TRBV3-2) to TRBJ1-2; possibly TRBD1 for D (6 bases). Germline values: CDR1 LGHDT, CDR2 YNNKEL (reference sequence). Trimming pared 4 bases from V and 4 bases from J, leaving 22 bases between. The CDR3 is 17 amino acids. The CDR3 loop is CASSPSAGAAIRYGYTF. For the CDR3, the DNA is TGTGCCAGCAGCCCCTCCGCGGGGGCGGCTATTCGCTATGGCTACACCTTC.

CDR3 in DNA: TGCGCCAGCAGCTCCACCCCGGGACAGGGCTACAATGAGCAGTTCTTC. The encoded protein is CASSSTPGQGYNEQFF. This rearrangement joins TRBV5-1 to TRBJ2-1, with 9 nucleotides matching TRBD1. CDR1 is SGHRS and CDR2 is YFSETQ in the germline V gene. CDR3 size: 16 residues. J gave up 3 bases and V 3 bases, and 7 bases lay outside the gene matches.

In this sample, this clone turned up once. V gene TRBV7-2 combines with J gene TRBJ2-3, with D perhaps TRBD1 (6 bases). CDR1 and CDR2 (germline): SGHTA, FQGNSA. V was pared by 5 bases and J by 0 bases, with 12 bases between. CDR3 length: 15 amino acids. CDR3 amino acids: CASSRDTGSTDTQYF. The CDR3 bases are TGTGCCAGCAGCCGTGACACAGGGAGCACAGATACGCAGTATTTT.

The V gene is TRBV20-1, the J gene TRBJ2-7, with D uncertain. Germline V gene sequence: CDR1 DFQATT, CDR2 SNEGSKA (reference sequence). CDR3 length: 13 residues. Deletions cut 3 bases from V and 1 base from J, with 10 bases between. The CDR3 loop reads CSASRDTSYEQYF. The DNA for the CDR3 is TGCAGTGCTAGTCGAGACACTTCCTACGAGCAGTACTTC.

This clone was detected once. The chain joins TRBV5-4 to TRBJ2-5; TRBD2 agrees at 10 bases. The V gene's germline CDR1 is SGHNT and CDR2 YYREEE (reference sequence). V lost 4 bases and J lost 1; bases outside the gene matches: 7. This CDR3 has 16 amino acids. CDR3 sequence (DNA): TGTGCCAGCAGCCGCGGACTAGCGGAGGCCCAAGAGACCCAGTACTTC. The encoded protein is CASSRGLAEAQETQYF.

About this clone: A junction boundary mismatches the germline segment, possibly from a read error. The chain employs TRBV27 and TRBJ2-7, with TRBD2 identical over 7 bases. Germline V lookup: CDR1 MNHEY, CDR2 SMNVEV (reference sequence). The CDR3 extends over 13 amino acids. The CDR3 reads CASSLAGDYEQCF. As DNA, the CDR3 is TGTGCCAGCAGTTTAGCGGGAGACTACGAGCAGTGCTTC.

The chain links TRBV18 to TRBJ1-1, with D maybe TRBD1 (6 bases). Trimming stripped 2 bases from V and 1 base from J, with 11 bases between. CDR1 and CDR2 from the germline V gene are KGHSH and LQKENI. CDR3 length: 15 amino acids. The CDR3 reads CASSPGTSWNTEAFF. CDR3 DNA sequence: TGTGCCAGCTCACCAGGGACATCTTGGAACACTGAAGCTTTCTTT.

Ten or more counts support this clone. The gene calls are TRBV9 and TRBJ2-1; 8 nucleotides agree with TRBD1. CDR3 size: 16 residues. Germline V gene sequence: CDR1 SGDLS, CDR2 YYNGEE. V shed 0 bases and J 2 bases; nucleotides not matched to a gene: 4. This CDR3 is CASSVDTGGTYNEQFF. The CDR3, as DNA: TGTGCCAGCAGCGTAGATACAGGGGGTACCTACAATGAGCAGTTCTTC. The entire variable domain, with the rest obtained from reference TRBV9 and TRBJ2-1, is as follows: DSGVTQTPKHLITATGQRVTLRCSPRSGDLSVYWYQQSLDQGLQFLIQYYNGEERAKGNILERFSAQQFPDLHSELNLSSLELGDSALYFCASSVDTGGTYNEQFFGPGTRLTVL.